The next 2 T cell receptor beta chains were all read from a single sample in a study of CD8 T cells in Susac syndrome. Roughly 0.45 to 1 ug RNA was reverse transcribed with random hexamers. TCRdb recomputed calls from the immunoSEQ multiplex PCR reads with MiXCR, one row per CDR3 protein. In the table there are around 81,000 distinct CDR3 sequences, 94% of which are singletons. The sequencing sample was made of CD8+ T cells from PBMCs. All receptors come from a human donor with Susac syndrome.

The chain employs TRBV6-5 and TRBJ1-1; D is unclear. The CDR3 totals 15 residues. V lost 0 bases, J lost 4 bases, and 12 bases lay in between. The germline CDR1 and CDR2 sequences are MNHEY and SVGAGI. CDR3 sequence: CASSYSRVSGTEAFF. For the CDR3, the DNA is TGTGCCAGCAGTTACTCGAGGGTTTCGGGCACTGAAGCTTTCTTT.

The genes are TRBV18 and TRBJ1-1, with 7 bases aligning to TRBD1. Germline-derived CDR1 and CDR2 are KGHSH and LQKENI. Trimming at V came to 6 bases and at J to 6 bases, leaving 7 bases not matched to a gene. CDR3 size: 13 residues. The CDR3 DNA is TGTGCCAGCTCTTATGACAGGGAGGCTGAAGCTTTCTTT. Residues: CASSYDREAEAFF.